These 18 T cell receptor beta chains were all obtained from the same sample, sequenced in a study of OX40 agonist ivuxolimab in advanced cancers. The table came from immunoSEQ multiplex PCR; TCRdb's copy has only in-frame clones and leaves some out. The sample holds around 30,000 clones; approximately 80% are singletons and the top ten take over 2.5%. The sample here was CD4+ or CD8+ T cells sorted from blood, taken in a trial of the OX40 agonist ivuxolimab. The receptor set was obtained from an adult with an advanced solid tumor such as melanoma, head and neck, liver or kidney cancer.

This clone was detected a few times. The V gene is TRBV19, the J gene TRBJ1-2; D perhaps matches TRBD1 (5 bases). Germline values: CDR1 LNHDA, CDR2 SQIVND (reference sequence). The germline V and J ends were trimmed by 6 bases and 8 bases, with 16 bases remaining between them. The CDR3 is 13 residues long. CDR3 protein: CASSLRRGEGYTF. CDR3 DNA: TGTGCCAGTAGCCTGAGGAGGGGCGAGGGCTACACCTTC.

The genes are TRBV29-1 and TRBJ1-1; D is unclear. Germline values: CDR1 SQVTM, CDR2 ANQGSEA. The germline V and J ends were trimmed by 4 bases and 5 bases, with 17 bases remaining between them. This CDR3 has 14 amino acids. CDR3 region: CSVAPATVGTEAFF. The CDR3 nucleotides are TGCAGCGTTGCCCCCGCCACCGTGGGTACTGAAGCTTTCTTT.

The rearrangement links TRBV5-8 to TRBJ2-5; D call uncertain. CDR1 is SGHTS, CDR2 YDEGEE, per germline. Trimming left V 5 bases short and J 3 bases short, with 5 bases between. The CDR3 has 11 residues. The CDR3 DNA is TGTGCCAGCAGTTACGAAGAGACCCAGTACTTC. Translation: CASSYEETQYF.

This CDR3 is CASSLFLAVENEQFF. DNA for the CDR3: TGCGCCAGCAGCTTGTTTTTGGCCGTGGAGAATGAGCAGTTCTTC. The chain employs TRBV5-1 and TRBJ2-1; D uncertain. Germline values: CDR1 SGHRS, CDR2 YFSETQ. V was trimmed by 1 base and J by 7 bases, leaving 15 bases between them. This CDR3 contains 15 residues.

This sequence joins TRBV5-1 and TRBJ2-7; the match to TRBD1 covers 11 bases. The CDR3 is 15 residues long. CDR1 and CDR2 from the germline V gene are SGHRS and YFSETQ. The J segment lost 3 bases and the V segment lost 4 bases, leaving 6 bases of the junction unmatched. The DNA for the CDR3 is TGCGCCAGCAGCCCCGGACAGGGGGCTCACTACGAGCAGTACTTC. Amino acid sequence: CASSPGQGAHYEQYF.

The CDR3 region is CARHPGQKTDTQYF. CDR3 in DNA: TGTGCCAGGCATCCGGGACAGAAGACAGATACGCAGTATTTT. The chain has TRBV7-9 and TRBJ2-3; 7 bases align to TRBD1. The CDR3 length is 14 residues. Unmatched junction bases numbered 9, after V lost 9 bases and J lost 3 bases. CDR1 and CDR2 from the germline V gene are SEHNR and FQNEAQ (reference sequence).

The chain uses TRBV4-3 and TRBJ2-7; no clear D. The CDR3 has 17 residues. The V gene lost 3 bases and the J gene lost 1 base, with 19 bases spanning the gap. From germline, CDR1 is LGHNA and CDR2 YSLEER. This chain's CDR3 is CASSQPVSENLSYEQYF. Written as DNA, the CDR3 is TGCGCCAGCAGCCAGCCGGTAAGCGAGAACCTATCCTACGAGCAGTACTTC.

The rearrangement uses TRBV28 and TRBJ1-2, with TRBD1 matching over 7 bases. The V gene's germline CDR1 is MDHEN and CDR2 SYDVKM. The CDR3 runs 15 residues. V dropped 2 bases and J dropped 6; count of bases not matched to a gene: 9. CDR3 sequence reads: CASSLLDREMDGYTF. Written as DNA, the CDR3 is TGTGCCAGCAGTTTACTAGACAGGGAGATGGATGGCTACACCTTC.

The chain links TRBV7-9 to TRBJ1-4, with D possibly matching TRBD1 (6 bases). Trimming left V 5 bases short and J 7 bases short, with 17 bases between. Germline-derived CDR1 and CDR2 are SEHNR and FQNEAQ (reference sequence). The CDR3 loop spans 15 amino acids. The CDR3 DNA reads TGTGCCAGCAGCCTTCAGGGGAAGGGTGGTGAAAAACTGTTTTTT. It translates to CASSLQGKGGEKLFF.

There are a few counts of this clone. The chain links TRBV7-6 to TRBJ1-6, with no clear D. The germline V and J ends were trimmed by 2 bases and 8 bases, with 19 bases remaining between them. The germline V gene encodes CDR1 SGHVS and CDR2 FNYEAQ. The CDR3 covers 17 residues. CDR3 in amino acids: CASSLKRDGLHDSPLHF. The CDR3, as DNA: TGTGCCAGCAGCTTAAAACGAGACGGCTTACACGATTCACCCCTCCACTTT.

This clone was found a few times. The CDR3 coding sequence is TGTGCCAGCAGGCCAGGAGGTGGGGACTATGGCTACACCTTC. Protein: CASRPGGGDYGYTF. The V call is TRBV5-4, the J call TRBJ1-2; no firm D call. Trimming cost V 5 bases and J 3 bases, with 14 bases left between them. The V gene's germline CDR1 is SGHNT and CDR2 YYREEE (reference sequence). The CDR3 is 14 residues long. Drawing the rest from reference TRBV5-4 and TRBJ1-2, the complete variable domain is ETGVTQSPTHLIKTRGQQVTLRCSSQSGHNTVSWYQQALGQGPQFIFQYYREEENGRGNFPPRFSGLQFPNYSSELNVNALELDDSALYLCASRPGGGDYGYTFGSGTRLTVV.

The chain uses TRBV7-2 and TRBJ2-1; 9 bases are shared with TRBD1. Germline V gene data show CDR1 as SGHTA and CDR2 as FQGNSA. The CDR3 is made up of 14 amino acids. Trimming cost V 4 bases and J 6 bases; bases outside gene matches: 4. The CDR3 is CASSSTDRGNEQFF. DNA of the CDR3: TGTGCCAGCAGCTCGACGGACAGGGGCAATGAGCAGTTCTTC.

The chain is built from TRBV5-6 and TRBJ1-2; 9 bases match TRBD1. The CDR3 totals 15 residues. Germline CDR1 reads SGHDT; CDR2 reads YYEEEE. After removal of 1 base from V and 3 bases from J, the junction contained 4 bases not matched to a gene. DNA of the CDR3: TGTGCCAGCAGCTTGAAGGGACAGGGCTACTATGGCTACACCTTC. Amino acid sequence: CASSLKGQGYYGYTF.

This chain links TRBV4-3 with TRBJ2-5, with TRBD2 matching over 10 bases. The V gene's germline CDR1 is LGHNA and CDR2 YSLEER. This CDR3 has 17 residues. The V segment lost 2 bases and the J segment 1 base; nucleotides outside the gene matches: 7. The CDR3 coding sequence is TGCGCCAGCAGCCAAATAGCGGGAGGTCCCCTCCAAGAGACCCAGTACTTC. This encodes CASSQIAGGPLQETQYF.

The sample holds a few counts of this clone. The rearrangement uses TRBV21-1 and TRBJ2-1. TRBV21-1 represents a pseudogene. The CDR3 is 16 amino acids. CDR3 bases: TGTGCCAGCAGCAAAGCGTTGGGACCATCTGCGAATGAGCAGTTCTTC. It encodes CASSKALGPSANEQFF.

The table lists this clone with a few counts. For the CDR3, the DNA is TGTGCCATCAGTGAGCTTTTAAGGGGCTCTGGGGCCAACGTCCTGACTTTC. This codes for CAISELLRGSGANVLTF. The chain links TRBV10-3 to TRBJ2-6, with D possibly being TRBD1 (5 bases). Deletions cut 2 bases from V and 0 bases from J, with 11 bases between. This CDR3 region has 17 residues. Germline V lookup: CDR1 ENHRY, CDR2 SYGVKD.

This clone was found a few times. The V and J genes are TRBV28 and TRBJ1-1, with D possibly matching TRBD1 (5 bases). Per the germline V gene, CDR1 is MDHEN and CDR2 is SYDVKM. This CDR3 has 13 amino acids. V was clipped by 8 bases and J by 3 bases, with 13 bases between them. For the CDR3, the DNA is TGTGCCAGCTCCTCGGTAGGGGACACTGAAGCTTTCTTT. Residues: CASSSVGDTEAFF.

This chain connects TRBV15 to TRBJ2-2; tentative D call: TRBD2 (6 bases). Germline CDR1 is LNHNV and CDR2 is YYDKDF (reference sequence). V lost 1 base to trimming and J lost 6 bases, with 6 bases between them. CDR3 length: 13 amino acids. The CDR3 protein is CATSRGGAGELFF. CDR3 bases: TGTGCCACCAGCAGAGGGGGGGCCGGGGAGCTGTTTTTT.